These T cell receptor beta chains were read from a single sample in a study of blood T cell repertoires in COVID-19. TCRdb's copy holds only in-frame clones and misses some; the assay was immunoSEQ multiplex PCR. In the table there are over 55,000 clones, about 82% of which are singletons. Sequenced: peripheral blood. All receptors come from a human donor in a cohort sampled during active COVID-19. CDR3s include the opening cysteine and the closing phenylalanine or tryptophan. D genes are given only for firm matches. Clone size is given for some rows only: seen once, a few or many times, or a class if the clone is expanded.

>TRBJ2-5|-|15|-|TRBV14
CASSQSDWYQETQYF
TGTGCCAGCAGCCAATCCGACTGGTACCAAGAGACCCAGTACTTC
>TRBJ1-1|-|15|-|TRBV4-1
CASSQVSAGGTEAFF
TGCGCCAGCAGCCAAGTGTCAGCCGGGGGGACTGAAGCTTTCTTT
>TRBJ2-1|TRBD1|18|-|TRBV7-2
CASSDKTPDRGFHNEQFF
TGTGCCAGCAGCGATAAGACACCGGACAGGGGGTTCCACAATGAGCAGTTCTTC
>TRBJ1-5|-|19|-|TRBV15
CATSRQAGRTLYSNQPQHF
TGTGCCACCAGCAGACAGGCAGGACGGACACTGTATAGCAATCAGCCCCAGCATTTT
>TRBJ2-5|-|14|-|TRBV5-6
CASSLTRVEETQYF
TGTGCCAGCAGCTTGACCAGGGTTGAGGAGACCCAGTACTTC
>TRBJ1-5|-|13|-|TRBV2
CASSESRVQPQHF
TGTGCCAGCAGTGAGAGCAGGGTTCAGCCCCAGCATTTT
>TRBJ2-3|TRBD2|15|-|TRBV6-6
CASRRTSGGSDTQYF
TGTGCCAGCAGGCGGACTAGCGGGGGATCCGATACGCAGTATTTT
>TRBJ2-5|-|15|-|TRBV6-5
CASSRGGQDKETQYF
TGTGCCAGCTCGCGGGGCGGACAAGATAAAGAGACCCAGTACTTC
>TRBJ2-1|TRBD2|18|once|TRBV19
CASSILGLAGSSYNEQFF
TGTGCCAGTAGTATATTGGGACTAGCGGGGAGCTCCTACAATGAGCAGTTCTTC
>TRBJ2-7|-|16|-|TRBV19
CASSINSGGGADEQYF
TGTGCCAGTAGTATAAACTCTGGAGGGGGCGCGGACGAGCAGTACTTC
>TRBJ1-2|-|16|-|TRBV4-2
CASSQDRQGASYGYTF
TGTGCCAGCAGCCAAGATCGTCAAGGGGCCTCTTATGGCTACACCTTC
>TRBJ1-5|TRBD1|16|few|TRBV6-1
CASSEASGTGGLSQHF
TGTGCCAGCAGTGAAGCCTCTGGGACAGGGGGCCTTTCCCAGCATTTT
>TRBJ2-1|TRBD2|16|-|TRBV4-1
CASSPTSGGYYNEQFF
TGCGCCAGCAGCCCGACTAGCGGGGGTTACTACAATGAGCAGTTCTTC
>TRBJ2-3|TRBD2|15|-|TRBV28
CASSFRVAGADTQYF
TGTGCCAGCAGTTTTAGGGTAGCGGGGGCAGATACGCAGTATTTT
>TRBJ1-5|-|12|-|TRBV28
CATGQGSQPQHF
TGTGCCACGGGCCAGGGTAGTCAGCCCCAGCATTTT
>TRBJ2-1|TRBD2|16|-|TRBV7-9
CASSLEASGGYNEQFF
TGTGCCAGCAGCTTAGAGGCTAGCGGGGGGTACAATGAGCAGTTCTTC
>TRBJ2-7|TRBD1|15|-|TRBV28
CASSSAGTGGNEQYF
TGTGCCAGCAGTTCAGCCGGGACAGGGGGTAACGAGCAGTACTTC
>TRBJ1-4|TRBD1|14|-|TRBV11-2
CASSLAGGSLKLFF
TGTGCCAGCAGCTTAGCAGGGGGGAGTCTAAAACTGTTTTTT
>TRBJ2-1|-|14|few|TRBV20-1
CSASSAVLANEQFF
TGCAGTGCTAGTTCAGCGGTCCTTGCCAATGAGCAGTTCTTC
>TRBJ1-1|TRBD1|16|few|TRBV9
CASSGGQGTQNTEAFF
TGTGCCAGCAGCGGCGGACAGGGGACTCAGAACACTGAAGCTTTCTTT
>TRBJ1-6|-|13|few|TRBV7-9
CASSLIDSSPLHF
TGTGCCAGCAGCTTAATAGATAGTTCACCCCTCCACTTT
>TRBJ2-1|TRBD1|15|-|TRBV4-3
CASSQGDRGLNEQFF
TGCGCCAGCAGCCAAGGGGACAGGGGGCTCAATGAGCAGTTCTTC
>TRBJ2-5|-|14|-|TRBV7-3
CASSPTSSRETQYF
TGTGCCAGCAGCCCAACTAGCTCTCGGGAGACCCAGTACTTC
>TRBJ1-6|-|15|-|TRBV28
CASSLFVQGNSPLHF
TGTGCCAGCAGTTTGTTTGTCCAGGGCAATTCACCCCTCCACTTT
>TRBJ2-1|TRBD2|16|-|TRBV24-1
CATSESQRGGLNEQFF
TGTGCCACCAGTGAATCCCAGCGGGGGGGGTTAAATGAGCAGTTCTTC
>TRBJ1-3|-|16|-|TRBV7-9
CASSPREGGKGNTIYF
TGTGCCAGCAGCCCCCGCGAGGGAGGCAAGGGAAACACCATATATTTT
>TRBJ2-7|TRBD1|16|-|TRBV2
CASSGQQRVFAYEQYF
TGTGCCAGCTCGGGACAGCAAAGGGTATTCGCCTACGAGCAGTACTTC
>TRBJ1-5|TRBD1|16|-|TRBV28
CASSGQGARGNQPQHF
TGTGCCAGCAGTGGGCAGGGGGCGAGGGGCAATCAGCCCCAGCATTTT
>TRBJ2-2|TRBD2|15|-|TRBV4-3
CASSQDSGPTGELFF
TGCGCCAGCAGCCAAGATAGCGGGCCTACCGGGGAGCTGTTTTTT
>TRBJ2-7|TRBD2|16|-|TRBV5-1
CASKPGSGGSYEGQYF
TGCGCCAGCAAACCCGGATCGGGGGGTTCCTACGAGGGGCAGTACTTC
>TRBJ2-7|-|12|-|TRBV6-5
CASSSGVDEQYF
TGTGCCAGCAGTTCAGGGGTAGACGAGCAGTACTTC
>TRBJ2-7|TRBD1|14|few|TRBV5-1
CASSSGTGGYEQYF
TGCGCCAGCAGCTCCGGGACAGGGGGCTACGAGCAGTACTTC
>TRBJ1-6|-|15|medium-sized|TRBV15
CATSTVGSLNSPLHF
TGTGCCACCAGTACCGTCGGGAGCCTTAATTCACCCCTCCACTTT
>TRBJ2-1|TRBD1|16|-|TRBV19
CASSIFAQGSNNEQFF
TGTGCCAGTAGTATCTTTGCACAGGGGTCAAACAATGAGCAGTTCTTC
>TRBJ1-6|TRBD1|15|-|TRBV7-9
CASSARDRNNSPLHF
TGTGCCAGCAGCGCCCGGGACAGAAATAATTCACCCCTCCACTTT
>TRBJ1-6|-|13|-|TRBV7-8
CASSPRLNSPLHF
TGTGCCAGCAGCCCACGACTTAATTCACCCCTCCACTTT
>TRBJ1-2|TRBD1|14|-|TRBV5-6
CASSFPGTGSGYTF
TGTGCCAGCAGCTTCCCCGGGACAGGGTCTGGCTACACCTTC
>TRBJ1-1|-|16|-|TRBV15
CATSRDEGGRNTEAFF
TGTGCCACCAGCAGAGATGAAGGGGGTCGGAACACTGAAGCTTTCTTT
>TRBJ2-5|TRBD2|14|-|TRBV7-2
CASSPLTSPETQYF
TGTGCCAGCAGCCCCTTGACTAGCCCAGAGACCCAGTACTTC